The clone carrying this T cell receptor beta chain was seen a handful of times. The antigen remains undetermined. Primed by a sample-barcoded 5' primer and a J-beta primer mix, a second PCR proceeded for 7 to 11 cycles. TCRdb used MiXCR to reprocess the 5' RACE reads, holding one entry per CDR3 protein. The table has over 1,500,000 distinct CDR3 sequences, about 50% seen once. CDR1 and CDR2 from the germline V gene are SGHAT and FQNNGV. This CDR3 has 13 amino acids. Germline trimming cut 5 bases from V and 3 bases from J; bases unmatched to any gene: 4. Per sample, a minimum of 6.5 million PBMCs were isolated. Total RNA extracted from each sample amounted to at least 5.5 micrograms. These data are taken from a study of blood T cells in healthy people across ages. Study conclusions and caveats: Considered underestimates were the diversity estimates obtained from one million T cells. Fewer expanded clones and more diversity marked long-lived versus aged donors.

The sequenced material came from blood. The TCR was taken from a woman in her forties in good health. The genes are TRBV11-2 and TRBJ2-7; 7 bases align to TRBD1. CDR3 bases: TGTGCCAGCAGCACGACAGGGTACTACGAGCAGTACTTC. This gives the protein CASSTTGYYEQYF.